What follows are 13 T cell receptor beta chains derived from one specimen sequenced in a study of cytomegalovirus exposure and HLA in healthy donors. The PCR employed 60 Vbeta primers together with 13 Jbeta primers. Assay: immunoSEQ multiplex PCR; the TCRdb copy retains only in-frame clones and omits some. The sample contains about 120,000 clones, around four fifths of which appear only once. The material sequenced was PBMCs. Receptors originate from a man aged 18 to 29 in good health and CMV-seropositive.

The rearrangement joins TRBV30 to TRBJ2-1; D perhaps matches TRBD1 (6 bases). V was shortened by 5 bases and J by 4 bases, with 9 bases between the two germline ends. The CDR3 loop spans 12 amino acids. CDR1 is GTSNPN and CDR2 is SVGIG in the germline V gene (reference sequence). CDR3 protein: CAWARGYNEQFF. The CDR3 DNA reads TGTGCCTGGGCAAGGGGGTACAATGAGCAGTTCTTC.

The CDR3 here is CASSLAPTGGTDTQYF. CDR3 in DNA: TGCGCCAGCAGCTTGGCCCCGACAGGGGGCACAGATACGCAGTATTTT. The chain uses TRBV5-1 and TRBJ2-3, with TRBD1 matching 8 bases. The CDR3 has 16 residues. The J segment lost 1 base and the V segment lost 0 bases, leaving 4 bases of the junction unmatched. Germline V gene sequence: CDR1 SGHRS, CDR2 YFSETQ.

The gene calls are TRBV5-4 and TRBJ2-3; 14 bases line up with TRBD2. The CDR3 runs to 16 residues. J lost 5 bases, V lost 4 bases, and 6 bases had no gene match. Germline CDR1 reads SGHNT; CDR2 reads YYREEE (reference sequence). In nucleotides, the CDR3 is TGTGCCAGCAGCCGAGGACTAGCGGGGGGAGGAGATACGCAGTATTTT. As protein: CASSRGLAGGGDTQYF.

With regard to this clone: This sample also contains other DNA sequences that code for the same CDR3. The genes are TRBV6-5 and TRBJ2-1; D possibly corresponds to TRBD2 (7 bases). The length of the CDR3 is 14 residues. The V end lost 3 bases, the J end lost 5 bases, and 11 bases lay between the germline ends. Per the germline V gene, CDR1 is MNHEY and CDR2 is SVGAGI. CDR3 sequence (DNA): TGTGCCAGCAGTTATGGCGGGGGCAACAATGAGCAGTTCTTC. Its translation is CASSYGGGNNEQFF.

V usage is TRBV4-2 and J usage is TRBJ1-2; D gene uncertain. Per the germline V gene, CDR1 is LGHNA and CDR2 is YNFKEQ. This CDR3 comprises 18 residues. Trimming removed 4 bases at V and 0 bases at J, with 21 bases between. As DNA, the CDR3 is TGTGCCAGCAGCCCAAAGGTAGACGGGATAATAGCTAACTATGGCTACACCTTC. This translates into CASSPKVDGIIANYGYTF.

The chain combines TRBV5-1 with TRBJ1-6; tentative D call: TRBD1 (5 bases). The length of the CDR3 is 14 residues. V shed 0 bases and J shed 7 bases, with 8 bases lying between them. Germline V gene sequence: CDR1 SGHRS, CDR2 YFSETQ. Written as DNA, the CDR3 is TGCGCCAGCAGCTTGGTGGGGGGGAATTCACCCCTCCACTTT. This translates into CASSLVGGNSPLHF.

This chain links TRBV9 with TRBJ1-5; D unclear. Trimming took 2 bases from V and 3 from J, leaving 9 bases between them. The V gene's germline CDR1 is SGDLS and CDR2 YYNGEE. CDR3 length: 14 residues. The CDR3 bases are TGTGCCAGCAGCGTTGGAGCCGCCAATCAGCCCCAGCATTTT. Protein sequence: CASSVGAANQPQHF.

This chain uses TRBV6-5 with TRBJ2-5, with 10 bases identical to TRBD2. The DNA end is more similar to TRBJ2-7, so the J call may be wrong. The CDR3 contains 15 residues. Germline CDR1 reads MNHEY; CDR2 reads SVGAGI. The CDR3 reads CAPTYVAGGTYEQYF. In DNA, the CDR3 is TGTGCCCCCACCTACGTAGCGGGGGGCACCTACGAGCAGTACTTC.

The genes are TRBV5-1 and TRBJ2-3, with 12 bases matching TRBD2. Unmatched junction bases numbered 6, after V lost 4 bases and J lost 0 bases. CDR3 length equals 17 residues. Germline V gene sequence: CDR1 SGHRS, CDR2 YFSETQ. This chain's CDR3 is CASSPAGLAGSTDTQYF. For the CDR3, the DNA is TGCGCCAGCAGCCCGGCAGGACTAGCGGGGAGCACAGATACGCAGTATTTT.

V and J are TRBV7-9 and TRBJ2-3; 7 bases align to TRBD1. Germline CDR1 is SEHNR and CDR2 is FQNEAQ (reference sequence). Trimming cost V 3 bases and J 5 bases; bases outside gene matches: 11. This CDR3 comprises 16 residues. For the CDR3, the DNA is TGTGCCAGCAGCTTCCCGACAGGGACGAATATAGATACGCAGTATTTT. It is translated as CASSFPTGTNIDTQYF.

The chain is built from TRBV18 and TRBJ2-5; D is unresolved. Trimming took off 3 bases at V and 7 bases at J, with 12 bases between the two ends. The CDR3 has 13 residues. Germline values: CDR1 KGHSH, CDR2 LQKENI. In nucleotides, the CDR3 is TGTGCCAGCTCACCGGAGTTCGATGGGACCCAGTACTTC. Its protein product is CASSPEFDGTQYF.

The V call is TRBV18, the J call TRBJ2-1; D unclear. CDR3 length: 11 residues. Germline loops: CDR1 KGHSH, CDR2 LQKENI. Trimming pared 6 bases from V and 7 bases from J, leaving 7 bases between. The CDR3 here is CASSLPNEQFF. In DNA, the CDR3 is TGTGCCAGCTCCCTCCCTAATGAGCAGTTCTTC.

The chain is built from TRBV5-1 and TRBJ1-4, with 9 bases identical to TRBD1. V was clipped by 5 bases and J by 2 bases; unmatched bases: 4. The CDR3 has 15 amino acids. The V gene's germline CDR1 is SGHRS and CDR2 YFSETQ. The CDR3 DNA is TGCGCCAGCAGAGGGACAGGGAGCACTAATGAAAAACTGTTTTTT. Encoded protein: CASRGTGSTNEKLFF.